This paragraph covers one T cell receptor (beta chain) sequence. What it binds is unknown. Researchers ran the PCR with 60 Vbeta and 13 Jbeta primers. Some clones are missing from TCRdb's copy, which holds only in-frame ones; the method was immunoSEQ multiplex PCR. The top ten clones hold nearly 6% of a sample with more than 65,000 clones, roughly 79% of them seen once. The data stem from a study of cytomegalovirus exposure and HLA in healthy donors. Study results and limitations: Some TCR beta chains (about 180 of them) were listed as cytomegalovirus-associated. Productive rates of about 87% or about 30% were seen for most TCR beta V segments in an earlier analysis.

CDR3 length equals 14 residues. Trimming removed 2 bases from V and 6 bases from J, with 11 bases in between. Germline V gene data show CDR1 as MDHEN and CDR2 as SYDVKM. Sequenced: PBMCs. The clonotype was recovered from a female donor in good health and CMV-seronegative. The chain has TRBV28 and TRBJ1-5; no firm D call. The CDR3 DNA follows: TGTGCCAGCAGTTTAGGGCAGGTCCGTCAGCCCCAGCATTTT. This gives the protein CASSLGQVRQPQHF.